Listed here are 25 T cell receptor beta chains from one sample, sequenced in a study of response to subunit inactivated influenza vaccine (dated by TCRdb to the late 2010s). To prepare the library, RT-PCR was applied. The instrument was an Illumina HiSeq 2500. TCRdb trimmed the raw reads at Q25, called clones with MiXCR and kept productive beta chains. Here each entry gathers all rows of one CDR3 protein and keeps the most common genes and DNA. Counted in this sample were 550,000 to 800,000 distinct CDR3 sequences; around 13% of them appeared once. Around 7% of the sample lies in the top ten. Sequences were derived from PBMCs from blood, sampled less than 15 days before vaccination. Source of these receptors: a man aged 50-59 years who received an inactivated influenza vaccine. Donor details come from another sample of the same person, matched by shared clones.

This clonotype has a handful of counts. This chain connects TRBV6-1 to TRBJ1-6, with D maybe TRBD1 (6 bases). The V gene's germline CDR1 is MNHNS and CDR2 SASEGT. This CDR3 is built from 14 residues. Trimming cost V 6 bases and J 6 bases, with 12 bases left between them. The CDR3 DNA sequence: TGTGCCAGCAGCCCAGGGGTTCTTAATTCACCCCTCCACTTT. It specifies CASSPGVLNSPLHF.

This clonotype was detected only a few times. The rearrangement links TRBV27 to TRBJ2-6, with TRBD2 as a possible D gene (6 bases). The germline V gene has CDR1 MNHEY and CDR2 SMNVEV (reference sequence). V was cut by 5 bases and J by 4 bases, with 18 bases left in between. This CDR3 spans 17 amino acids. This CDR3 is CASSRGGGYLGANVLTF. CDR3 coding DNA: TGTGCCAGCAGTAGGGGTGGGGGGTACTTGGGGGCCAACGTCCTGACTTTC.

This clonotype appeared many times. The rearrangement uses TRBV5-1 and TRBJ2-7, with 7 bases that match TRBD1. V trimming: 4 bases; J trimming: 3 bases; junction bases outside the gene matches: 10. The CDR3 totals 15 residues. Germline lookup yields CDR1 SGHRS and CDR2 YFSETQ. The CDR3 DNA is TGCGCCAGCAGCCCCGGGACAGCTTTTGGCTACGAGCAGTACTTC. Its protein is CASSPGTAFGYEQYF. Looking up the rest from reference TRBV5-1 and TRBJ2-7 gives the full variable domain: KAGVTQTPRYLIKTRGQQVTLSCSPISGHRSVSWYQQTPGQGLQFLFEYFSETQRNKGNFPGRFSGRQFSNSRSEMNVSTLELGDSALYLCASSPGTAFGYEQYFGPGTRLTVT.

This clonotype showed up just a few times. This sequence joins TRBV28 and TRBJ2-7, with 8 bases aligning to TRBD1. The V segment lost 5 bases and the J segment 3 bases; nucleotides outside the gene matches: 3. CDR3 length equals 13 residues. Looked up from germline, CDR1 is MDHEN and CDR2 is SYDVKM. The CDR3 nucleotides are TGTGCCAGCAGTATCAGGGGGCGCTACGAGCAGTACTTC. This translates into CASSIRGRYEQYF.

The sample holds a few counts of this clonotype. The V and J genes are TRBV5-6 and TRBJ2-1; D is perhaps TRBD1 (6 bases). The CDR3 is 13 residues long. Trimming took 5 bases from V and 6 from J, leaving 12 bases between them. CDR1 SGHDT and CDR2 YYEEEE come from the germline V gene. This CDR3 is CASRKTGINEQFF. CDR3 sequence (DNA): TGTGCCAGCAGAAAAACAGGGATCAATGAGCAGTTCTTC.

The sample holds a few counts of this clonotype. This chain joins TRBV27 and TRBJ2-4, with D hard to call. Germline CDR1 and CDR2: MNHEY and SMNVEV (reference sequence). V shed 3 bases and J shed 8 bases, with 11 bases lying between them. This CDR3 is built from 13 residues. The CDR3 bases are TGTGCCAGCAGTTTTTCTATAAGGGACATTCAGTACTTC. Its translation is CASSFSIRDIQYF.

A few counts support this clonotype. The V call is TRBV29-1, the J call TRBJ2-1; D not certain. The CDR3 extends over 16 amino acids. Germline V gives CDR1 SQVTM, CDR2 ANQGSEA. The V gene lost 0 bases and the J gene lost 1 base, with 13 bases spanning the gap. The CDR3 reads CSVEDSGADSYNEQFF. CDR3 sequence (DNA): TGCAGCGTTGAAGATTCAGGCGCGGATTCCTACAATGAGCAGTTCTTC.

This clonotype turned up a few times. In DNA form, the CDR3 reads TGCGCCAGCAGAAACGGACTAGCGGGGGGAACCTACGAGCAGTACTTC. The encoded protein is CASRNGLAGGTYEQYF. The rearrangement links TRBV5-1 to TRBJ2-7; 14 nucleotides line up with TRBD2. The CDR3 spans 16 residues. Per the germline V gene, CDR1 is SGHRS and CDR2 is YFSETQ. The J segment lost 2 bases and the V segment lost 5 bases, leaving 6 bases of the junction unmatched.

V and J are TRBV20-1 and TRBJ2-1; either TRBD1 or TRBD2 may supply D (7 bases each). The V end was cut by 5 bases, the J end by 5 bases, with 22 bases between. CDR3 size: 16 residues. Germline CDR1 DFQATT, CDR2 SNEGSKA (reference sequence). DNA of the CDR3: TGCAGTGCTCCAGCAGGGGGAAGCGGGGCACACAATGAGCAGTTCTTC. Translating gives CSAPAGGSGAHNEQFF.

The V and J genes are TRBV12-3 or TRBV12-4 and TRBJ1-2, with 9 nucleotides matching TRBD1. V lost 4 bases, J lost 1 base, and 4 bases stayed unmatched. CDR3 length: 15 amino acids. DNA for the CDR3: TGTGCCAGCAGTTCCCCGGGACAGGGTAACTATGGCTACACCTTC. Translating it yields CASSSPGQGNYGYTF.

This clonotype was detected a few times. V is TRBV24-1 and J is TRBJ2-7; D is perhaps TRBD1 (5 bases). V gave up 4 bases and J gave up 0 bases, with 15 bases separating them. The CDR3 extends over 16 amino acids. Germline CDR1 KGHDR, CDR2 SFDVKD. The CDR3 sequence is CATSDPKDTASYEQYF. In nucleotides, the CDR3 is TGTGCCACCAGTGACCCAAAGGACACTGCCTCCTACGAGCAGTACTTC.

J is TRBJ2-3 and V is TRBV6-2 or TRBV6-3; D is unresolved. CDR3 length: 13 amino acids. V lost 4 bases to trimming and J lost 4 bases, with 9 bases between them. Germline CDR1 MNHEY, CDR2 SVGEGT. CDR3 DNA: TGTGCCAGCAGTTCGGAGTTCTCAGATACGCAGTATTTT. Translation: CASSSEFSDTQYF.

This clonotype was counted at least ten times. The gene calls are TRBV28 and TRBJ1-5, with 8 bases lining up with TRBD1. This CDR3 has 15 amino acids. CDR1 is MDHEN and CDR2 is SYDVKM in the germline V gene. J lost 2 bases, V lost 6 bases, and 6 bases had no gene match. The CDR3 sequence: CASRQGASGNQPQHF. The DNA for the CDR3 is TGTGCCAGCAGGCAGGGGGCATCTGGCAATCAGCCCCAGCATTTT.

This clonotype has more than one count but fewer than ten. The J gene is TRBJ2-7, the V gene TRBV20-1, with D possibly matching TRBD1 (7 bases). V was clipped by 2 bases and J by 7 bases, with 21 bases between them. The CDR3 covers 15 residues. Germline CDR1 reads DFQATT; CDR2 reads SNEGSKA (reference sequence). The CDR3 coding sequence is TGCAGTGCTAGACCCAAGGAGCGGGCAGGGGGGGAGCAGTACTTC. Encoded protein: CSARPKERAGGEQYF.

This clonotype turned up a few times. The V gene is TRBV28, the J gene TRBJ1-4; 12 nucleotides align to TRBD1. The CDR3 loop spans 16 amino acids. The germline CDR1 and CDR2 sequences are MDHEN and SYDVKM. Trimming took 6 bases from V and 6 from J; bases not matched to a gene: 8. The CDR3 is CASSSGTGGRDEKLFF. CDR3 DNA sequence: TGTGCCAGCAGCTCCGGGACAGGGGGCAGGGATGAAAAACTGTTTTTT.

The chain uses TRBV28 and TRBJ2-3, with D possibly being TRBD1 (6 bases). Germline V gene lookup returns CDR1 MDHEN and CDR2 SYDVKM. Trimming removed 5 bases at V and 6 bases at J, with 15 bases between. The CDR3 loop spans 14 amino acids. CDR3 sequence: CASSTDRRGDTQYF. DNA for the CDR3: TGTGCCAGCAGTACCGACAGGCGCGGGGATACGCAGTATTTT.

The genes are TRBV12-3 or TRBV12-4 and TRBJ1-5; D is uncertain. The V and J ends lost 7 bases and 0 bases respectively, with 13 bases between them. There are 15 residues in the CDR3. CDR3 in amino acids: CASTMDGNSNQPQHF. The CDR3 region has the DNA TGTGCCAGCACAATGGACGGGAATAGCAATCAGCCCCAGCATTTT.

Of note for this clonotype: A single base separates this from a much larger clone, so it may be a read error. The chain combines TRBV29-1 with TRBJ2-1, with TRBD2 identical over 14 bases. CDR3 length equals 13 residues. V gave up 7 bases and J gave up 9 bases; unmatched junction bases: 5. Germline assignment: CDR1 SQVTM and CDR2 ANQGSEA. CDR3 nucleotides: TGCAGCGCGACTAGCGGGAGGGGGCGTGAGCAGTTCTTC. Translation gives CSATSGRGREQFF.

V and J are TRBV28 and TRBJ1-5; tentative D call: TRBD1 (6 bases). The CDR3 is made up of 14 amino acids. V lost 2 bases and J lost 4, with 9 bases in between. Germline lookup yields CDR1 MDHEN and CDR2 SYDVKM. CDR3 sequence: CASSLGTTNQPQHF. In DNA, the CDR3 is TGTGCCAGCAGTTTAGGGACAACTAATCAGCCCCAGCATTTT.

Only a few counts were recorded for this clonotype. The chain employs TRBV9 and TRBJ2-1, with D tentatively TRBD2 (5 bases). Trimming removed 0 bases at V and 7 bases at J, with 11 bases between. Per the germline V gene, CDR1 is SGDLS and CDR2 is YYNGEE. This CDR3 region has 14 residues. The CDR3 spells CASSVENRGNEQFF. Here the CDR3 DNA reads TGTGCCAGCAGCGTAGAGAACCGGGGAAATGAGCAGTTCTTC. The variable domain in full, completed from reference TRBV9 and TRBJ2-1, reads DSGVTQTPKHLITATGQRVTLRCSPRSGDLSVYWYQQSLDQGLQFLIQYYNGEERAKGNILERFSAQQFPDLHSELNLSSLELGDSALYFCASSVENRGNEQFFGPGTRLTVL.

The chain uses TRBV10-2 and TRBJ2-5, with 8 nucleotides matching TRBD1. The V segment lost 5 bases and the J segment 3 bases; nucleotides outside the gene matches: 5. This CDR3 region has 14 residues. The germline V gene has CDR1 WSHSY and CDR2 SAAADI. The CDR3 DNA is TGCGCCAGCAGTTCCCAGGACAGGGAAGAGACCCAGTACTTC. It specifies CASSSQDREETQYF.

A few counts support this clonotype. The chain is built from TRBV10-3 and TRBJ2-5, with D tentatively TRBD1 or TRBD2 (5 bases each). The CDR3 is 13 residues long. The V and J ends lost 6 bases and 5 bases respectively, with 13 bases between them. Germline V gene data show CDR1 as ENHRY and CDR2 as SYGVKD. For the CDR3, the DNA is TGTGCCATCAGCCCGGGGCCCGGGGAGACCCAGTACTTC. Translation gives CAISPGPGETQYF.

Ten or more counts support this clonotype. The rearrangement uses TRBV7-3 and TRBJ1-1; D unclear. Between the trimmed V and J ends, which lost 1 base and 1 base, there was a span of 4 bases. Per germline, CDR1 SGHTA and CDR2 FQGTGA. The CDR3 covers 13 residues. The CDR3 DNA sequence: TGTGCCAGCAGCTTAATCGCGAACACTGAAGCTTTCTTT. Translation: CASSLIANTEAFF.

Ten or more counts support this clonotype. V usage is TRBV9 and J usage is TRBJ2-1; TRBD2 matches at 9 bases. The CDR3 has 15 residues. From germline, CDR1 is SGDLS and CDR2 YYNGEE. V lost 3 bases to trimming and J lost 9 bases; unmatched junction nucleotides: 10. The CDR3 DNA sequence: TGTGCCAGCAGCGCCGCCGGGACTAGCCACAGTGAGCAGTTCTTC. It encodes CASSAAGTSHSEQFF.

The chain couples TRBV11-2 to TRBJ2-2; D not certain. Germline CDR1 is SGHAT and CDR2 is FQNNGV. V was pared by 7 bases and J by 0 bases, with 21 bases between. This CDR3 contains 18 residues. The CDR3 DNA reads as TGTGCCAGCATCATACTCCGACGTCAACATCCGAACACCGGGGAGCTGTTTTTT. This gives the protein CASIILRRQHPNTGELFF.